The 25 T cell receptor beta chains listed next were all sequenced from one sample in a study of cytomegalovirus exposure and HLA in healthy donors. The PCR had 60 Vbeta and 13 Jbeta primers. Using immunoSEQ multiplex PCR, the repertoire was profiled, and TCRdb retains in-frame clones only, with some absent. The sample holds approximately 110,000 clones, around 78% seen once. Sample: PBMCs. The source is a middle-aged man in good health and CMV-seronegative.

The V and J genes are TRBV29-1 and TRBJ2-5; D may be TRBD1 (6 bases). The J call could be wrong; TRBJ2-7 is a better fit for the DNA end. CDR3 length: 13 residues. Germline V CDR1 and CDR2: SQVTM, ANQGSEA. This CDR3 reads CSVDGQNSYEQYF. The CDR3 nucleotides are TGCAGCGTTGACGGACAGAACTCCTACGAGCAGTACTTC.

CDR3 loop: CASSRRRFSGNTIYF. DNA of the CDR3: TGTGCCAGCTCACGTAGGAGGTTTTCTGGAAACACCATATATTTT. The chain joins TRBV6-5 to TRBJ1-3; D is ambiguous. The CDR3 is made up of 15 amino acids. V was cut by 8 bases and J by 1 base, with 15 bases left in between. The germline gives CDR1 MNHEY, CDR2 SVGAGI.

The table lists this clone with a few counts. This chain links TRBV7-2 with TRBJ2-5; D call uncertain. The CDR3 runs to 16 residues. Trimming took 0 bases from V and 3 from J, leaving 14 bases between them. Germline values: CDR1 SGHTA, CDR2 FQGNSA. CDR3 region: CASSLAVLLIKETQYF. Here the CDR3 DNA reads TGTGCCAGCAGCTTAGCGGTACTCCTCATTAAAGAGACCCAGTACTTC. The whole variable domain, remainder taken from reference TRBV7-2 and TRBJ2-5, is GAGVSQSPSNKVTEKGKDVELRCDPISGHTALYWYRQSLGQGLEFLIYFQGNSAPDKSGLPSDRFSAERTGGSVSTLTIQRTQQEDSAVYLCASSLAVLLIKETQYFGPGTRLLVL.

The J gene is TRBJ1-2, the V gene TRBV4-1; perhaps TRBD1 as D (6 bases). The ends were cut back, 4 bases at V and 3 bases at J, with 9 bases in the middle. The CDR3 length is 13 residues. The V gene's germline CDR1 is MGHRA and CDR2 YSYEKL. For the CDR3, the DNA is TGCGCCAGCAGCCCCAGGGGTGACTATGGCTACACCTTC. Its protein product is CASSPRGDYGYTF.

The chain couples TRBV6-5 to TRBJ1-1; tentatively, D is TRBD1 (6 bases). The germline V gene encodes CDR1 MNHEY and CDR2 SVGAGI. The V end lost 5 bases, the J end lost 4 bases, and 11 bases lay between the germline ends. This CDR3 is 13 amino acids long. In nucleotides, the CDR3 is TGTGCCAGCAGTATTACAGGGCGCACTGAAGCTTTCTTT. Translation gives CASSITGRTEAFF.

This clone showed up just once. The chain has TRBV5-1 and TRBJ1-3, with TRBD1 as a possible D gene (5 bases). CDR3 length equals 14 residues. Germline CDR1 and CDR2: SGHRS and YFSETQ. V dropped 5 bases and J dropped 0 bases, with 9 bases sitting between them. The chain's CDR3 is CASRQAPSGNTIYF. The CDR3 coding sequence is TGCGCCAGCAGACAGGCACCCTCTGGAAACACCATATATTTT.

This clone is a singleton in its sample. The CDR3 here is CASGRGTSGVPTDTQYF. The CDR3 DNA reads TGTGCTAGTGGGCGCGGGACTAGCGGGGTTCCCACAGATACGCAGTATTTT. The chain has TRBV12-5 and TRBJ2-3; 13 nucleotides line up with TRBD2. Losses at the gene ends were 6 bases for V and 2 bases for J; bases not matched to a gene: 8. Looked up from germline, CDR1 is LGHNT and CDR2 is FRNRAP. This CDR3 contains 17 residues. The full variable domain, in which reference TRBV12-5 and TRBJ2-3 provide the parts outside the CDR3, is DARVTQTPRHKVTEMGQEVTMRCQPILGHNTVFWYRQTMMQGLELLAYFRNRAPLDDSGMPKDRFSAEMPDATLATLKIQPSEPRDSAVYFCASGRGTSGVPTDTQYFGPGTRLTVL.

V gene TRBV6-5 combines with J gene TRBJ1-1; no reliable D call. The CDR3 covers 15 residues. V was shortened by 4 bases and J by 0 bases, with 12 bases between the two germline ends. Germline loops: CDR1 MNHEY, CDR2 SVGAGI. The CDR3 here is CASSFGLEVNTEAFF. The CDR3 coding sequence is TGTGCCAGCAGTTTTGGACTTGAAGTGAACACTGAAGCTTTCTTT.

This clone was detected a few times. This rearrangement joins TRBV4-3 to TRBJ1-6; D is ambiguous. V lost 3 bases to trimming and J lost 1 base, with 7 bases between them. This CDR3 spans 15 amino acids. The V gene's germline CDR1 is LGHNA and CDR2 YSLEER. The chain's CDR3 is CASSQEVSYNSPLHF. CDR3 nucleotide sequence: TGCGCCAGCAGCCAGGAGGTGTCCTATAATTCACCCCTCCACTTT.

The V call is TRBV9, the J call TRBJ1-2; 7 bases map to TRBD1. Losses at the gene ends were 0 bases for V and 5 bases for J; bases not matched to a gene: 7. Germline V gene sequence: CDR1 SGDLS, CDR2 YYNGEE. CDR3 length: 15 amino acids. The CDR3 reads CASSVARDSLYGYTF. CDR3 nucleotides: TGTGCCAGCAGCGTAGCTCGGGACAGCCTTTATGGCTACACCTTC.

The V call is TRBV27, the J call TRBJ2-7, with 8 nucleotides matching TRBD1. Looked up from germline, CDR1 is MNHEY and CDR2 is SMNVEV (reference sequence). The CDR3 runs 14 residues. The J segment lost 2 bases and the V segment lost 5 bases, leaving 5 bases of the junction unmatched. The CDR3, as DNA: TGTGCCAGCAGTCCTATGACAGGGGCCTACGAGCAGTACTTC. This sequence encodes CASSPMTGAYEQYF.

This sequence joins TRBV7-6 and TRBJ1-5; D is possibly TRBD1 (6 bases). The V end was cut by 1 base, the J end by 5 bases, with 6 bases between. Per germline, CDR1 SGHVS and CDR2 FNYEAQ. CDR3 length: 13 amino acids. The CDR3 is CASSLGQDQPQHF. The CDR3 DNA sequence: TGTGCCAGCAGCTTAGGACAGGATCAGCCCCAGCATTTT.

This clone was seen only a few times. This chain links TRBV7-3 with TRBJ1-6; a weak D match, TRBD1 (5 bases). Germline V gene lookup returns CDR1 SGHTA and CDR2 FQGTGA. The V end was cut by 0 bases, the J end by 3 bases, with 6 bases between. CDR3 length: 15 residues. The CDR3 nucleotides read TGTGCCAGCAGCTTAACGGGGCGCTATAATTCACCCCTCCACTTT. Amino acid sequence: CASSLTGRYNSPLHF.

CDR3 DNA: TGTGCCAGCAGCCAAGACACTAGCGGGGGGTACTACAATGAGCAGTTCTTC. It translates to CASSQDTSGGYYNEQFF. The chain is built from TRBV4-2 and TRBJ2-1; 12 bases are a match to TRBD2. Germline CDR1 reads LGHNA; CDR2 reads YNFKEQ. The CDR3 runs to 17 residues. With 0 bases clipped from V and 3 bases from J, the junction kept 3 bases outside the gene matches.

The chain couples TRBV19 to TRBJ1-2; D gene ambiguous. Germline CDR1 reads LNHDA; CDR2 reads SQIVND (reference sequence). Trimming took 0 bases from V and 7 from J, leaving 15 bases between them. The CDR3 extends over 15 amino acids. Here the CDR3 DNA reads TGTGCCAGTAGTATAGATGTTCTCCCGGGTGGTGGCTACACCTTC. This sequence encodes CASSIDVLPGGGYTF.

This clone was observed a few times. The V gene is TRBV15, the J gene TRBJ1-5, with D tentatively TRBD1 (5 bases). The V and J ends lost 6 bases and 5 bases respectively, with 14 bases between them. This CDR3 has 14 residues. Looked up from germline, CDR1 is LNHNV and CDR2 is YYDKDF (reference sequence). CDR3 nucleotides: TGTGCCACCAGTACAGGCAAACTGTATCAGCCCCAGCATTTT. It is translated as CATSTGKLYQPQHF.

This clone was seen more than once but under ten times. This chain connects TRBV19 to TRBJ2-7; 9 bases align to TRBD1. V trimming: 3 bases; J trimming: 7 bases; junction bases outside the gene matches: 10. The CDR3 totals 15 residues. Germline V lookup: CDR1 LNHDA, CDR2 SQIVND (reference sequence). The CDR3 reads CASSIMGQGSGEQYF. The CDR3 bases are TGTGCCAGTAGTATCATGGGACAGGGTTCGGGTGAGCAGTACTTC.

The chain carries TRBV11-1 and TRBJ2-6; D remains unclear. This CDR3 comprises 14 residues. Germline assignment: CDR1 SGHAT and CDR2 FQDESV (reference sequence). The ends were cut back, 6 bases at V and 1 base at J, with 7 bases in the middle. CDR3 amino acids: CASSFQSGANVLTF. CDR3 coding DNA: TGTGCCAGCAGTTTCCAGTCTGGGGCCAACGTCCTGACTTTC.

The chain links TRBV27 to TRBJ1-5; 7 bases match TRBD1. CDR1 and CDR2 from the germline V gene are MNHEY and SMNVEV (reference sequence). With 4 bases clipped from V and 0 bases from J, the junction kept 6 bases outside the gene matches. CDR3 length: 16 residues. CDR3 coding DNA: TGTGCCAGCAGTTCGCTACAGGGGCTTAGCAATCAGCCCCAGCATTTT. Protein product: CASSSLQGLSNQPQHF.

The V call is TRBV23-1, the J call TRBJ2-6; 7 bases match TRBD1. TRBV23-1 is an open reading frame, and its role is uncertain. The J segment lost 1 base and the V segment lost 4 bases, leaving 10 bases of the junction unmatched. The CDR3 runs 18 residues. In DNA, the CDR3 is TGCGCCAGCAGTCTACTCACAGGGGCGCAATCTGGGGCCAACGTCCTGACTTTC. Its protein is CASSLLTGAQSGANVLTF.

This rearrangement joins TRBV2 to TRBJ1-4; 9 bases fit TRBD1. The CDR3 is 17 amino acids. The J segment lost 4 bases and the V segment lost 7 bases, leaving 13 bases of the junction unmatched. Germline V gives CDR1 SNHLY, CDR2 FYNNEI. This CDR3 is CASTERTGESLNEKLFF. CDR3 nucleotide sequence: TGTGCCAGCACCGAGAGGACAGGGGAATCCCTTAATGAAAAACTGTTTTTT.

This CDR3 is CASSLRSGGAVAIDEQFF. The CDR3 nucleotides are TGTGCCAGCAGCCTCAGGTCGGGGGGGGCGGTGGCTATCGATGAGCAGTTCTTC. The rearrangement links TRBV7-9 to TRBJ2-1; 8 nucleotides align to TRBD2. Trimming took 5 bases from V and 8 from J; bases not matched to a gene: 20. Looked up from germline, CDR1 is SEHNR and CDR2 is FQNEAQ (reference sequence). This CDR3 is 18 amino acids long. Together with reference TRBV7-9 and TRBJ2-1, the CDR3 gives the full variable domain: DTGVSQNPRHKITKRGQNVTFRCDPISEHNRLYWYRQTLGQGPEFLTYFQNEAQLEKSRLLSDRFSAERPKGSFSTLEIQRTEQGDSAMYLCASSLRSGGAVAIDEQFFGPGTRLTVL.

The CDR3 bases are TGTGCCAGCAGCTTGAGCCAGGGGCGGACTGAAGCTTTCTTT. Protein: CASSLSQGRTEAFF. The chain couples TRBV7-9 to TRBJ1-1; D perhaps matches TRBD1 (6 bases). This CDR3 region has 14 residues. Germline values: CDR1 SEHNR, CDR2 FQNEAQ (reference sequence). V was clipped by 3 bases and J by 5 bases, with 13 bases between them.

The genes are TRBV13 and TRBJ1-3; D unclear. The germline CDR1 and CDR2 sequences are PRHDT and FYEKMQ (reference sequence). Trimming removed 2 bases at V and 0 bases at J, with 14 bases between. The CDR3 runs to 17 residues. The CDR3 sequence: CASSLQWSGTSGNTIYF. Here the CDR3 DNA reads TGTGCCAGCAGCTTACAGTGGTCAGGCACCTCTGGAAACACCATATATTTT.

The chain couples TRBV5-1 to TRBJ2-5; 7 positions match TRBD2. CDR3 length: 13 amino acids. Germline assignment: CDR1 SGHRS and CDR2 YFSETQ. The trim removed 7 bases at V and 5 bases at J, leaving 8 bases unmatched. CDR3 DNA sequence: TGCGCCAGCGGCGGGGGATTTGGGGAGACCCAGTACTTC. This translates into CASGGGFGETQYF.